The clone carrying this T cell receptor (beta chain) was detected only once. A read error may produce the germline difference seen at one junction end. Other nucleotide sequences in the sample specify the same CDR3. Profiled with immunoSEQ multiplex PCR; TCRdb holds only in-frame clones, not every one. The top ten hold 3.9% of the sample, which has around 130,000 clones, roughly 84% seen once. The sample originates from a study of blood T cell repertoires in COVID-19. The specimen was peripheral blood. This receptor was taken from a man aged 55 to 69 with acute or convalescent COVID-19.

CDR3 loop: CASSLLANTGELFF. For the CDR3, the DNA is TGTGCCAGCAGCTTACTAGCGAATACCGGGGAGCTGTTTTTT. J is TRBJ2-2 and V is TRBV4-2, with TRBD2 identical over 7 bases. This CDR3 is 14 amino acids long. The germline V gene has CDR1 LGHNA and CDR2 YNFKEQ.